The T cell receptor (beta chain) described here comes from a study of T cell changes during pregnancy in multiple sclerosis. Clones were sequenced by immunoSEQ multiplex PCR, and TCRdb holds only the in-frame ones, with some missing. The data show 55,000 to 95,000 clones, around nine tenths seen once. The CDR3 is made up of 15 amino acids. The ends were cut back, 0 bases at V and 4 bases at J, with 13 bases in the middle. Germline V CDR1 and CDR2: SGDLS, YYNGEE. The sequencing here drew on peripheral blood, taken in the second trimester of pregnancy. This clonotype originated in a female donor in good health, enrolled as a control in a pregnancy study. The rearrangement links TRBV9 to TRBJ2-5, with a tentative D call TRBD1 (6 bases). CDR3 region: CASSVGGQGTETQYF. Here the CDR3 DNA reads TGTGCCAGCAGCGTAGGGGGACAAGGGACAGAGACCCAGTACTTC.